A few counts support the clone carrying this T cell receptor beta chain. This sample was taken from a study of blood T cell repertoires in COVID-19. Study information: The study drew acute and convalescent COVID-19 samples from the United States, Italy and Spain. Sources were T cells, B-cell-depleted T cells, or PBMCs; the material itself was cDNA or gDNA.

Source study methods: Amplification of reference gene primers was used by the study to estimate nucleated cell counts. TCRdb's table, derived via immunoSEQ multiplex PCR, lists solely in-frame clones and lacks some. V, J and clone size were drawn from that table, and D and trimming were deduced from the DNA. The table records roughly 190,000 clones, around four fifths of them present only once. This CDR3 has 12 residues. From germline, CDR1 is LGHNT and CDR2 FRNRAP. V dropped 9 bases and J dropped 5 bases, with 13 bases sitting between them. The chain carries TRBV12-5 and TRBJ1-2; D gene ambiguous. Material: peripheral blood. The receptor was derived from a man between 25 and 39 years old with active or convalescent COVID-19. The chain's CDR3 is CASGRDSYGYTF. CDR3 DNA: TGTGCTAGCGGTAGAGACTCTTATGGCTACACCTTC.